These 28 T cell receptor beta chains came from one sample sequenced in a study of lymphopenia after photon versus proton radiotherapy. Sequenced by immunoSEQ multiplex PCR; TCRdb stores in-frame clones only, minus some. The sample includes 3,000 to 4,000 clones, around three quarters seen only once; the top ten take 53%. The specimen comprised peripheral blood, sampled from a patient treated with proton-based radiotherapy. The receptors here all came from a man older than 75 with esophageal cancer.

The J gene is TRBJ2-3, the V gene TRBV7-2; 9 bases map to TRBD1. V shed 7 bases, J shed 6 bases, and the junction held 8 bases outside the gene matches. The germline V gene has CDR1 SGHTA and CDR2 FQGNSA. The CDR3 sequence is 14 residues long. The chain's CDR3 is CASTRRQGVDTQYF. CDR3 in DNA: TGTGCCAGCACTCGGAGACAGGGGGTGGATACGCAGTATTTT.

The chain is built from TRBV2 and TRBJ2-1; the match to TRBD2 covers 12 bases. The germline V gene has CDR1 SNHLY and CDR2 FYNNEI. This CDR3 is built from 16 residues. With 4 bases clipped from V and 4 bases from J, the junction kept 5 bases outside the gene matches. The CDR3 DNA follows: TGTGCCAGCAGTGGGCTAGCGGGGGGGCCTTACAATGAGCAGTTCTTC. This encodes CASSGLAGGPYNEQFF. Using reference TRBV2 and TRBJ2-1 for the parts outside the CDR3, the full variable domain is EPEVTQTPSHQVTQMGQEVILRCVPISNHLYFYWYRQILGQKVEFLVSFYNNEISEKSEIFDDQFSVERPDGSNFTLKIRSTKLEDSAMYFCASSGLAGGPYNEQFFGPGTRLTVL.

The chain links TRBV19 to TRBJ2-5, with D possibly being TRBD1 or TRBD2 (6 bases each). Trimming stripped 4 bases from V and 5 bases from J, with 11 bases between. This CDR3 is built from 13 residues. In germline, CDR1 is LNHDA, CDR2 SQIVND (reference sequence). In DNA form, the CDR3 reads TGTGCCAGTAGTAGAGGGGGGCCTGAGACCCAGTACTTC. As protein: CASSRGGPETQYF.

The gene calls are TRBV11-3 and TRBJ2-2; D might be TRBD2 (5 bases). The CDR3 loop spans 15 amino acids. Germline values: CDR1 SGHNT, CDR2 YENEEA. Between the trimmed V and J ends, which lost 1 base and 4 bases, there was a span of 10 bases. CDR3 DNA: TGTGCCAGCAGCTTAGCGGGGTCGGGCACCGGGGAGCTGTTTTTT. Its protein is CASSLAGSGTGELFF.

The chain links TRBV19 to TRBJ2-2, with D perhaps matching TRBD1 (6 bases). Trimming removed 6 bases at V and 3 bases at J, with 11 bases between. The V gene's germline CDR1 is LNHDA and CDR2 SQIVND (reference sequence). The CDR3 sequence is 14 residues long. As DNA, the CDR3 is TGTGCCAGTAGGATACAGGGAGACACCGGGGAGCTGTTTTTT. It encodes CASRIQGDTGELFF.

J is TRBJ2-1 and V is TRBV7-3, with 8 bases matching TRBD2. The CDR3 extends over 16 amino acids. Unmatched junction bases numbered 6, after V lost 5 bases and J lost 0 bases. In germline, CDR1 is SGHTA, CDR2 FQGTGA. The CDR3 sequence: CASSLSGASSYNEQFF. CDR3 sequence (DNA): TGTGCCAGCAGCCTTAGCGGGGCTAGCTCCTACAATGAGCAGTTCTTC.

V usage is TRBV7-9 and J usage is TRBJ1-3, with 8 bases lining up with TRBD1. The CDR3 sequence is 19 residues long. CDR1 and CDR2 (germline): SEHNR, FQNEAQ (reference sequence). The trim removed 6 bases at V and 0 bases at J, leaving 16 bases unmatched. The CDR3 here is CASSRQGASISYSGNTIYF. In nucleotides, the CDR3 is TGTGCCAGCAGTCGGCAGGGGGCATCTATTTCGTACTCTGGAAACACCATATATTTT.

As concerns this clone: An end of the junction does not agree with germline; a read error may underlie this. The rearrangement uses TRBV7-9 and TRBJ2-1; D is perhaps TRBD2 (6 bases). CDR1 is SEHNR and CDR2 is FQNEAQ in the germline V gene (reference sequence). This CDR3 has 14 residues. CDR3 loop: CASSLAQSYNEQFF. The CDR3 DNA reads TGTGCCAGCAGCCTAGCGCAATCCTACAATGAGCAGTTCTTC.

V usage is TRBV5-4 and J usage is TRBJ2-1; D not certain. Germline CDR1 and CDR2: SGHNT and YYREEE (reference sequence). Trimming took off 4 bases at V and 8 bases at J, with 25 bases between the two ends. The CDR3 length is 17 residues. The chain's CDR3 is CASSPGFWDVTQDEQFF. Here the CDR3 DNA reads TGTGCCAGCAGCCCCGGTTTCTGGGATGTCACTCAGGATGAGCAGTTCTTC.

The chain uses TRBV10-3 and TRBJ2-1, with 12 bases aligning to TRBD2. V was clipped by 2 bases and J by 4 bases; unmatched bases: 3. The CDR3 consists of 16 residues. Germline V lookup: CDR1 ENHRY, CDR2 SYGVKD. The CDR3 region has the DNA TGTGCCATCAGTGAGGGGACTAGCGGGTCTTACAATGAGCAGTTCTTC. Translating it yields CAISEGTSGSYNEQFF.

This clone was seen more than once but under ten times. This sequence joins TRBV29-1 and TRBJ1-3; possibly TRBD1 for D (5 bases). Germline CDR1 and CDR2: SQVTM and ANQGSEA. The CDR3 consists of 14 residues. V lost 7 bases and J 0 bases, leaving 13 bases between the germline ends. In DNA, the CDR3 is TGCAGCGGTCTTACAGGCTACTCTGGAAACACCATATATTTT. It codes for CSGLTGYSGNTIYF.

The gene calls are TRBV4-3 and TRBJ1-1; D is perhaps TRBD1 (5 bases). The CDR3 is made up of 15 amino acids. V dropped 7 bases and J dropped 4 bases, with 19 bases sitting between them. Germline V gene lookup returns CDR1 LGHNA and CDR2 YSLEER. CDR3 coding DNA: TGCGCCAGCACCCTTTCCACTGGGGGGATCACTGAAGCTTTCTTT. This translates into CASTLSTGGITEAFF.

By frequency in the sample, this clone is medium-sized. The rearrangement uses TRBV14 and TRBJ1-5; possibly TRBD1 for D (6 bases). From germline, CDR1 is SGHDN and CDR2 FVKESK. There are 15 residues in the CDR3. Deletions cut 0 bases from V and 3 bases from J, with 9 bases between. CDR3 protein: CASSQEGALNQPQHF. The CDR3, as DNA: TGTGCCAGCAGCCAAGAGGGGGCCCTCAATCAGCCCCAGCATTTT.

The chain employs TRBV2 and TRBJ2-7, with D perhaps TRBD1 (5 bases). The germline CDR1 and CDR2 sequences are SNHLY and FYNNEI. V lost 5 bases and J lost 2, with 10 bases in between. This CDR3 is 13 amino acids long. The CDR3 spells CASSSDIPYEQYF. The CDR3 region has the DNA TGTGCCAGCAGTTCGGACATCCCCTACGAGCAGTACTTC.

The CDR3 is CASSPVTSGLDTQYF. In DNA form, the CDR3 reads TGCGCCAGCAGCCCAGTGACTAGCGGTTTAGATACGCAGTATTTT. The chain links TRBV5-1 to TRBJ2-3, with 9 bases that match TRBD2. Trimming removed 4 bases from V and 5 bases from J; junction bases left unmatched: 8. Germline V gives CDR1 SGHRS, CDR2 YFSETQ. CDR3 length: 15 residues.

The J gene is TRBJ1-6, the V gene TRBV30; 7 bases are a match to TRBD1. Germline V CDR1 and CDR2: GTSNPN, SVGIG (reference sequence). The CDR3 has 14 amino acids. The V gene end was trimmed by 4 bases and the J gene end by 3 bases; junction bases not matched to a gene: 3. CDR3 sequence reads: CAWTGDSYNSPLHF. The CDR3 DNA is TGTGCCTGGACGGGGGACAGCTATAATTCACCCCTCCACTTT.

This clone was found a few times. CDR3 nucleotide sequence: TGTGCCTCCCACAGGGACTCCTACGAGCAGTACTTC. Protein product: CASHRDSYEQYF. The V call is TRBV30, the J call TRBJ2-7, with TRBD1 as a possible D gene (6 bases). The CDR3 is made up of 12 amino acids. The V and J ends lost 7 bases and 0 bases respectively, with 10 bases between them. Germline CDR1 is GTSNPN and CDR2 is SVGIG (reference sequence).

This chain links TRBV11-3 with TRBJ2-7, with D unclear. Germline V gene sequence: CDR1 SGHNT, CDR2 YENEEA. The CDR3 has 10 amino acids. V was clipped by 4 bases and J by 2 bases, with 0 bases between them. Written as DNA, the CDR3 is TGTGCCAGCAGCTCCTACGAGCAGTACTTC. This codes for CASSSYEQYF.

The rearrangement uses TRBV27 and TRBJ1-4; the match to TRBD1 covers 10 bases. There are 17 residues in the CDR3. V shed 6 bases, J shed 4 bases, and the junction held 11 bases outside the gene matches. Germline-derived CDR1 and CDR2 are MNHEY and SMNVEV (reference sequence). The CDR3 sequence: CASSTDRGPINNEKLFF. CDR3 in DNA: TGTGCCAGCAGCACTGACAGGGGGCCTATTAATAATGAAAAACTGTTTTTT. The whole variable domain, filled in from reference TRBV27 and TRBJ1-4, reads EAQVTQNPRYLITVTGKKLTVTCSQNMNHEYMSWYRQDPGLGLRQIYYSMNVEVTDKGDVPEGYKVSRKEKRNFPLILESPSPNQTSLYFCASSTDRGPINNEKLFFGSGTQLSVL.

This clone was counted a few times. The chain joins TRBV7-9 to TRBJ1-4, with D maybe TRBD1 (5 bases). This CDR3 contains 13 residues. V was clipped by 3 bases and J by 7 bases, with 9 bases between them. Germline V CDR1 and CDR2: SEHNR, FQNEAQ (reference sequence). The CDR3 protein is CASSFVRGEKLFF. For the CDR3, the DNA is TGTGCCAGCAGCTTCGTGAGGGGTGAAAAACTGTTTTTT.

The chain employs TRBV14 and TRBJ2-1; D remains ambiguous. Trimming cost V 3 bases and J 9 bases, with 9 bases left between them. CDR1 and CDR2 (germline): SGHDN, FVKESK. This CDR3 contains 12 residues. The CDR3 sequence: CASSHDQPEQFF. DNA of the CDR3: TGTGCCAGCAGCCATGATCAGCCTGAGCAGTTCTTC. Variable domain in full (rest from reference TRBV14 and TRBJ2-1): EAGVTQFPSHSVIEKGQTVTLRCDPISGHDNLYWYRRVMGKEIKFLLHFVKESKQDESGMPNNRFLAERTGGTYSTLKVQPAELEDSGVYFCASSHDQPEQFFGPGTRLTVL.

The chain uses TRBV7-2 and TRBJ2-3; TRBD2 aligns across 7 bases. J lost 3 bases, V lost 1 base, and 7 bases had no gene match. The germline CDR1 and CDR2 sequences are SGHTA and FQGNSA. This CDR3 region has 16 residues. CDR3 loop: CASSLVGGSGTDTQYF. For the CDR3, the DNA is TGTGCCAGCAGCTTAGTAGGCGGGAGTGGTACAGATACGCAGTATTTT.

The genes are TRBV25-1 and TRBJ1-1; D possibly corresponds to TRBD1 (6 bases). Germline V lookup: CDR1 MGHDK, CDR2 SYGVNS. This CDR3 is built from 15 residues. V was cut by 3 bases and J by 5 bases, with 16 bases left in between. CDR3 loop: CASSDPSGGATEAFF. In DNA form, the CDR3 reads TGTGCCAGCAGTGACCCCTCCGGGGGCGCGACTGAAGCTTTCTTT.

The rearrangement links TRBV4-2 to TRBJ1-2; tentative D call: TRBD1 (6 bases). CDR1 and CDR2 (germline): LGHNA, YNFKEQ. The CDR3 has 15 amino acids. V lost 0 bases and J 7 bases, leaving 15 bases between the germline ends. The CDR3 is CASSQDPLGGIGYTF. CDR3 in DNA: TGTGCCAGCAGCCAAGATCCGCTAGGGGGTATTGGCTACACCTTC.

The rearrangement uses TRBV28 and TRBJ2-7; D could derive from TRBD1 or TRBD2 (5 bases each). V lost 7 bases, J lost 5 bases, and 12 bases lay in between. The CDR3 contains 12 residues. CDR1 is MDHEN, CDR2 SYDVKM, per germline. CDR3 nucleotide sequence: TGTGCCAGCATATGGGACGGCCACGAGCAGTACTTC. This encodes CASIWDGHEQYF. The whole variable domain, remainder taken from reference TRBV28 and TRBJ2-7, is DVKVTQSSRYLVKRTGEKVFLECVQDMDHENMFWYRQDPGLGLRLIYFSYDVKMKEKGDIPEGYSVSREKKERFSLILESASTNQTSMYLCASIWDGHEQYFGPGTRLTVT.

The chain is built from TRBV13 and TRBJ2-6; 7 bases line up with TRBD2. Germline CDR1 is PRHDT and CDR2 is FYEKMQ (reference sequence). The CDR3 has 19 amino acids. J lost 1 base, V lost 5 bases, and 14 bases had no gene match. Written as DNA, the CDR3 is TGTGCCAGCAGCCCCCACGGACTAGTCAAACGGTCTGGGGCCAACGTCCTGACTTTC. Translation: CASSPHGLVKRSGANVLTF.

This chain uses TRBV7-8 with TRBJ2-7, with 12 bases lining up with TRBD2. With V trimmed by 4 bases and J by 4 bases, 8 bases remained unmatched. The CDR3 has 16 residues. The germline V gene has CDR1 SGHVS and CDR2 FQNEAQ. For the CDR3, the DNA is TGTGCCAGCAGCTACACACTAGCGGGAGGATCGTACGAGCAGTACTTC. It is translated as CASSYTLAGGSYEQYF.

The chain links TRBV5-4 to TRBJ2-7, with 9 bases lining up with TRBD1. Germline loops: CDR1 SGHNT, CDR2 YYREEE (reference sequence). V gave up 7 bases and J gave up 6 bases; unmatched junction bases: 8. The CDR3 length is 13 residues. The CDR3 DNA sequence: TGTGCCAGCGGGGACAGGGTGAGTGGCGAGCAGTACTTC. Its protein is CASGDRVSGEQYF. The full variable domain, its missing parts supplied by reference TRBV5-4 and TRBJ2-7, is ETGVTQSPTHLIKTRGQQVTLRCSSQSGHNTVSWYQQALGQGPQFIFQYYREEENGRGNFPPRFSGLQFPNYSSELNVNALELDDSALYLCASGDRVSGEQYFGPGTRLTVT.